Below, 22 T cell receptor beta chains from the same sample are listed, as sequenced in a study of T cell responses to AZD1222 COVID-19 vaccine. Libraries were prepared by immunoSEQ multiplex PCR; TCRdb keeps only in-frame clonotypes and omits some of them. The repertoire consists of 100,000 to 150,000 clones, with over 75% occurring once and the leading ten covering under 9.5%. Sample: peripheral blood, taken on day 0 of AZD1222 vaccination. These receptors came from an adult in good health.

This clone was picked up one time. The rearrangement joins TRBV7-9 to TRBJ2-7; TRBD1 matches at 11 bases. Germline V gene lookup returns CDR1 SEHNR and CDR2 FQNEAQ (reference sequence). This CDR3 region has 14 residues. Trimming at V came to 1 base and at J to 6 bases, leaving 2 bases not matched to a gene. Here the CDR3 reads CASSLGTGGFEQYF. The CDR3 DNA sequence: TGTGCCAGCAGCTTAGGGACAGGGGGCTTCGAGCAGTACTTC.

In the case of this clone: This CDR3 is also generated by other DNA sequences in the sample. This rearrangement joins TRBV20-1 to TRBJ2-7, with D hard to call. The CDR3 extends over 11 amino acids. V lost 1 base and J lost 3, with 4 bases in between. Germline V gene data show CDR1 as DFQATT and CDR2 as SNEGSKA (reference sequence). The CDR3, as DNA: TGCAGTGCTAGAGCTCTCTACGAGCAGTACTTC. It codes for CSARALYEQYF.

V gene TRBV5-1 combines with J gene TRBJ1-1; D possibly corresponds to TRBD1 (5 bases). The V gene lost 4 bases and the J gene lost 1 base, with 11 bases spanning the gap. The CDR3 extends over 14 amino acids. Per the germline V gene, CDR1 is SGHRS and CDR2 is YFSETQ. CDR3 protein: CASSATVGNTEAFF. As DNA, the CDR3 is TGCGCCAGCAGCGCGACAGTCGGGAACACTGAAGCTTTCTTT.

The chain uses TRBV10-1 and TRBJ1-6; no reliable D call. Germline CDR1 WNHNN, CDR2 SYGVQD (reference sequence). This CDR3 contains 13 residues. V was trimmed by 5 bases and J by 7 bases, leaving 9 bases between them. CDR3 DNA: TGCGCCAGCAGTCCATCGAGGAATTCACCCCTCCACTTT. Protein: CASSPSRNSPLHF.

This clone was detected only a few times. The chain is built from TRBV28 and TRBJ2-7, with 11 bases that match TRBD2. V lost 10 bases, J lost 3 bases, and 5 bases stayed unmatched. The CDR3 spans 13 residues. Germline V gene lookup returns CDR1 MDHEN and CDR2 SYDVKM. In nucleotides, the CDR3 is TGTGCCACTCTAGCGGGGGGAGACTACGAGCAGTACTTC. Translating it yields CATLAGGDYEQYF.

J is TRBJ1-2 and V is TRBV6-2 or TRBV6-3; TRBD1 agrees at 7 bases. Germline V gene data show CDR1 as MNHEY and CDR2 as SVGEGT. J lost 7 bases, V lost 4 bases, and 9 bases had no gene match. The CDR3 has 14 amino acids. The CDR3 sequence is CASSSIGTVFGYTF. As DNA, the CDR3 is TGTGCCAGCAGTTCGATAGGGACAGTCTTTGGCTACACCTTC.

V and J are TRBV6-1 and TRBJ2-4; TRBD1 agrees at 11 bases. Germline V gene sequence: CDR1 MNHNS, CDR2 SASEGT. The CDR3 contains 15 residues. J lost 7 bases, V lost 2 bases, and 4 bases had no gene match. The CDR3 spells CASSEWDRGVNIQYF. CDR3 DNA sequence: TGTGCCAGCAGTGAATGGGACAGGGGGGTTAACATTCAGTACTTC.

V is TRBV10-1 and J is TRBJ2-7; unclear D gene. Trimming removed 3 bases at V and 6 bases at J, with 12 bases between. The length of the CDR3 is 13 residues. The V gene's germline CDR1 is WNHNN and CDR2 SYGVQD (reference sequence). CDR3 loop: CASSDGSQSEQYF. CDR3 in DNA: TGCGCCAGCAGTGACGGGTCCCAGAGCGAGCAGTACTTC.

This chain joins TRBV15 and TRBJ1-5; D is ambiguous. There are 14 residues in the CDR3. Per germline, CDR1 LNHNV and CDR2 YYDKDF (reference sequence). V shed 11 bases and J shed 1 base, with 15 bases lying between them. The CDR3 loop reads CAAGPGGSNQPQHF. The CDR3 DNA is TGTGCCGCCGGGCCGGGAGGGAGCAATCAGCCCCAGCATTTT.

The V call is TRBV30, the J call TRBJ1-4, with a tentative D call TRBD1 (5 bases). The CDR3 is made up of 12 amino acids. Germline CDR1 GTSNPN, CDR2 SVGIG (reference sequence). The V and J ends lost 6 bases and 8 bases respectively, with 13 bases between them. The CDR3 DNA reads as TGTGCCTGCCTAACAGGTTCGGAAAAACTGTTTTTT. This codes for CACLTGSEKLFF.

This sequence joins TRBV6-5 and TRBJ1-3, with TRBD1 matching 7 bases. This CDR3 has 12 residues. CDR1 is MNHEY, CDR2 SVGAGI, per germline. V trimming: 5 bases; J trimming: 7 bases; junction bases outside the gene matches: 2. In nucleotides, the CDR3 is TGTGCCAGCAGTCAGGGGGGGAACACCATATATTTT. Its translation: CASSQGGNTIYF.

The rearrangement uses TRBV28 and TRBJ1-5, with D uncertain. With 11 bases removed from V and 1 base from J, the gap between germline ends came to 12 bases. This CDR3 comprises 13 residues. CDR1 and CDR2 (germline): MDHEN, SYDVKM. DNA for the CDR3: TGTGCCGCCGGGGTGGGGAGCAATCAGCCCCAGCATTTT. Amino acid sequence: CAAGVGSNQPQHF.

V is TRBV4-1 and J is TRBJ2-7, with no clear D. The V and J ends lost 4 bases and 2 bases respectively, with 12 bases between them. There are 14 residues in the CDR3. Germline V CDR1 and CDR2: MGHRA, YSYEKL. This chain's CDR3 is CASSRLTGPYEQYF. The CDR3 DNA follows: TGCGCCAGCAGCCGCCTTACTGGCCCCTACGAGCAGTACTTC.

The genes are TRBV27 and TRBJ1-2; 8 nucleotides agree with TRBD1. Trimming at V came to 2 bases and at J to 5 bases, leaving 13 bases not matched to a gene. Germline CDR1 MNHEY, CDR2 SMNVEV (reference sequence). The CDR3 is 17 amino acids. The CDR3 DNA sequence: TGTGCCAGCAGTTTACGACAGGGGCCCGTTAGTGGGTATGGCTACACCTTC. The encoded protein is CASSLRQGPVSGYGYTF.

The V call is TRBV28, the J call TRBJ1-3, with a weak D call TRBD1 (6 bases). The germline CDR1 and CDR2 sequences are MDHEN and SYDVKM. V was cut by 5 bases and J by 0 bases, with 17 bases left in between. This CDR3 region has 17 residues. The CDR3 loop reads CASSLIVGQTSGNTIYF. The CDR3 DNA reads TGTGCCAGCAGTCTCATAGTAGGACAGACCTCTGGAAACACCATATATTTT.

The V call is TRBV28, the J call TRBJ2-3; D remains ambiguous. Trimming removed 2 bases at V and 6 bases at J, with 3 bases between. The CDR3 is 11 amino acids. The V gene's germline CDR1 is MDHEN and CDR2 SYDVKM. CDR3 in amino acids: CASSLTDTQYF. The DNA of the CDR3 is TGTGCCAGCAGTTTAACGGATACGCAGTATTTT.

The J gene is TRBJ2-7, the V gene TRBV25-1; no firm D call. The V and J ends lost 7 bases and 2 bases respectively, with 9 bases between them. The length of the CDR3 is 12 residues. Germline CDR1 reads MGHDK; CDR2 reads SYGVNS. This CDR3 reads CASMVGPYEQYF. Here the CDR3 DNA reads TGTGCCAGCATGGTAGGACCCTACGAGCAGTACTTC.

The J gene is TRBJ2-7, the V gene TRBV29-1; 8 positions agree with TRBD1. CDR1 is SQVTM and CDR2 is ANQGSEA in the germline V gene. V lost 3 bases, J lost 2 bases, and 9 bases stayed unmatched. The CDR3 consists of 15 residues. This CDR3 reads CSVDGSGQGPYEQYF. The CDR3, as DNA: TGCAGCGTTGATGGCTCCGGACAGGGACCCTACGAGCAGTACTTC.

The sample holds a few counts of this clone. The chain links TRBV5-1 to TRBJ1-4, with a tentative D call TRBD1 (5 bases). With 0 bases removed from V and 3 bases from J, the gap between germline ends came to 9 bases. Germline lookup yields CDR1 SGHRS and CDR2 YFSETQ. The CDR3 loop spans 15 amino acids. The CDR3 bases are TGCGCCAGCAGCTTGGTTGGGACCTCTAATGAAAAACTGTTTTTT. Its protein is CASSLVGTSNEKLFF. Full variable domain (missing parts from reference TRBV5-1 and TRBJ1-4): KAGVTQTPRYLIKTRGQQVTLSCSPISGHRSVSWYQQTPGQGLQFLFEYFSETQRNKGNFPGRFSGRQFSNSRSEMNVSTLELGDSALYLCASSLVGTSNEKLFFGSGTQLSVL.

The chain has TRBV7-8 and TRBJ1-1, with 7 bases identical to TRBD1. The CDR3 has 16 residues. The J segment lost 0 bases and the V segment lost 2 bases, leaving 6 bases of the junction unmatched. Per the germline V gene, CDR1 is SGHVS and CDR2 is FQNEAQ. CDR3 DNA: TGTGCCAGCAGCTTACCACGACAGGGCTTGAACACTGAAGCTTTCTTT. Protein: CASSLPRQGLNTEAFF.

V usage is TRBV29-1 and J usage is TRBJ2-2, with 10 bases identical to TRBD1. Germline CDR1 and CDR2: SQVTM and ANQGSEA. J gave up 6 bases and V 8 bases, and 3 bases lay outside the gene matches. The length of the CDR3 is 12 residues. CDR3 region: CSSGTGAGELFF. In DNA form, the CDR3 reads TGCAGCTCCGGGACAGGGGCCGGGGAGCTGTTTTTT.

The chain links TRBV7-9 to TRBJ1-1, with D possibly matching TRBD1 (6 bases). V was shortened by 5 bases and J by 11 bases, with 18 bases between the two germline ends. This CDR3 has 13 amino acids. CDR1 and CDR2 (germline): SEHNR, FQNEAQ (reference sequence). CDR3 coding DNA: TGTGCCAGCAGCCGCCGAGGTGGGGGGCGTGCTTTCTTT. This sequence encodes CASSRRGGGRAFF.